One TCR beta chain is described in this entry. Its antigen remains unidentified. The sample originates from a study of blood T cells in healthy people across ages. It was with a sample-barcoded 5' primer and a J-beta primer mix that a second PCR of roughly 7 to 12 cycles was run. TCRdb called the 5' RACE reads again in MiXCR, with one record for every CDR3 protein. Of about 1.6 million distinct CDR3 sequences in the sample, about 35% were seen once. Study-level results: In long-lived donors, naive CD4+ cell counts and diversity exceeded those of aged donors.

The germline CDR1 and CDR2 sequences are KGHSH and LQKENI. The CDR3 runs to 19 residues. Trimming pared 2 bases from V and 0 bases from J, leaving 20 bases between. The clonotype was recovered from a woman aged 25 to 39 in good health. The genes are TRBV18 and TRBJ1-3, with D possibly matching TRBD1 (6 bases). What was sequenced was blood. The CDR3 here is CASSPSNLAGAISGNTIYF. The CDR3, as DNA: TGTGCCAGCTCACCATCTAATCTAGCGGGGGCTATCTCTGGAAACACCATATATTTT. The full variable domain, with the rest looked up from reference TRBV18 and TRBJ1-3, is NAGVMQNPRHLVRRRGQEARLRCSPMKGHSHVYWYRQLPEEGLKFMVYLQKENIIDESGMPKERFSAEFPKEGPSILRIQQVVRGDSAAYFCASSPSNLAGAISGNTIYFGEGSWLTVV.